The source of this TCR beta chain is a study of blood T cell repertoires in COVID-19. In the study overall: The United States, Italy and Spain provided the acute and convalescent COVID-19 samples. The cDNA or gDNA used as material had been derived from T cells, B-cell-depleted T cells, or PBMCs.

Original analysis: Researchers report that nucleated cell counts were estimated from reference gene primer amplification. Clones were sequenced by immunoSEQ multiplex PCR, and TCRdb holds only the in-frame ones, with some missing. Clone size and V and J calls were adopted from that table, with D and trimming inferred from the DNA. The data show about 150,000 clones, roughly 90% seen once. Per germline, CDR1 MGHDK and CDR2 SYGVNS. The CDR3 runs to 11 residues. V was shortened by 2 bases and J by 11 bases, with 9 bases between the two germline ends. The sequence was obtained from a man aged 45-65 years with acute or convalescent COVID-19. The sequenced sample consisted of peripheral blood. The genes are TRBV25-1 and TRBJ1-1, with D perhaps matching TRBD1 (5 bases). CDR3 sequence: CASSEGGEAFF. The CDR3 bases are TGTGCCAGCAGTGAAGGAGGGGAGGCTTTCTTT.